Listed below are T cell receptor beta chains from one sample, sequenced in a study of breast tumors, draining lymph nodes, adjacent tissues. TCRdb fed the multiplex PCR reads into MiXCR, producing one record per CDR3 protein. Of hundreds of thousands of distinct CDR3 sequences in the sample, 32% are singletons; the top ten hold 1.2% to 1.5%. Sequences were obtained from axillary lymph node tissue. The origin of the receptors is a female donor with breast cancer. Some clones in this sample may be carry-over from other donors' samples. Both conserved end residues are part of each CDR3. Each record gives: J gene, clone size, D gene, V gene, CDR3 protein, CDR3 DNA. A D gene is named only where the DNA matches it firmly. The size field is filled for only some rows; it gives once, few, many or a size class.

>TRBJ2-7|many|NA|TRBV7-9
CASSLGDVQYYEQYF
TGTGCCAGCAGCTTAGGGGACGTTCAGTACTACGAGCAGTACTTC
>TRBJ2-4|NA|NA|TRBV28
CASSFLRRDIQYF
TGTGCCAGCAGTTTTTTAAGGAGGGACATTCAGTACTTC
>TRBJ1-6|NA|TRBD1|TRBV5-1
CASSLGQERTPLHF
TGTGCCAGCAGCTTGGGACAGGAGCGCACCCCCCTCCACTTT
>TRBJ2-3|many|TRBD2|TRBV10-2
CASSGVGLTSGRTDTQYF
TGCGCCAGCAGTGGAGTGGGCCTGACTAGCGGGCGCACAGATACGCAGTATTTT
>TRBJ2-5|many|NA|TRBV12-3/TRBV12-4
CASSFAGYETQYF
TGTGCCAGCAGTTTCGCGGGTTATGAGACCCAGTACTTC
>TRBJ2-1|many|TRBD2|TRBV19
CASSTTRTSGLHNEQFF
TGTGCCAGTAGTACCACCAGGACTAGCGGACTCCACAATGAGCAGTTCTTC
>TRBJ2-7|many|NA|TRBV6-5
CASSILGNGEQYF
TGTGCCAGCAGTATCTTGGGTAACGGCGAGCAGTACTTC
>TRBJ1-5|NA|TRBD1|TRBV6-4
CASRDRDREQPQHF
TGTGCCAGCAGAGACCGGGACAGGGAACAGCCCCAGCATTTT
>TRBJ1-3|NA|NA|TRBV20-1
CSARLGLGPGDTIYF
TGCAGTGCTAGATTAGGCCTTGGGCCTGGAGACACCATATATTTT
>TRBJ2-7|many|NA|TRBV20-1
CSARDQGAYEQYF
TGCAGTGCTAGAGATCAGGGAGCCTACGAGCAGTACTTC
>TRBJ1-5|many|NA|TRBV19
CASSIEVRGISNQPQHF
TGTGCCAGTAGTATAGAGGTTCGGGGGATTAGCAATCAGCCCCAGCATTTT
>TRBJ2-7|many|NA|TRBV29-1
CSARGGTESYEQYF
TGCAGCGCCCGCGGCGGGACAGAATCCTACGAGCAGTACTTC
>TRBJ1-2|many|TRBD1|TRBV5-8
CASSLDRGNYGYTF
TGTGCCAGCAGCTTGGACAGGGGGAACTATGGCTACACCTTC
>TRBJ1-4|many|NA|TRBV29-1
CSVGTNEKLFF
TGCAGCGTTGGGACAAATGAAAAACTGTTTTTT
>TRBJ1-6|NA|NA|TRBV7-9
CASSLGGQVNSPLHF
TGTGCCAGCAGCTTAGGGGGGCAGGTTAATTCACCCCTCCACTTT
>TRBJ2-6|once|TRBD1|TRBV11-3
CASSLAGQAAGNVLTF
TGTGCCAGCAGCTTGGCCGGACAGGCGGCAGGCAACGTCCTGACTTTC
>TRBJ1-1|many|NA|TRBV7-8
CASSLVRQGTEAFF
TGTGCCAGCAGCTTAGTTCGCCAGGGGACTGAAGCTTTCTTT
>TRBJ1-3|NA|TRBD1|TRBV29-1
CSDRTGTGGNTIYF
TGCAGCGATAGAACCGGGACAGGAGGAAACACCATATATTTT
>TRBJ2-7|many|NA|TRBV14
CASSPAGAFSYEQYF
TGTGCCAGCAGCCCCGCCGGGGCATTTTCCTACGAGCAGTACTTC
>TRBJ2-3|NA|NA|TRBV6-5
CASSLQDGLYF
TGTGCCAGCAGCCTTCAGGACGGGCTGTATTTT
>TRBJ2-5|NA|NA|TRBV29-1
CSVEGVGTQYF
TGCAGCGTTGAGGGAGTCGGGACCCAGTACTTC
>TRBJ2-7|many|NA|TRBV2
CASRSRPGAYEQYF
TGTGCCAGCAGGAGTCGGCCGGGTGCCTACGAGCAGTACTTC
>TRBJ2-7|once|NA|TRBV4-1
CASSQVPRGYEQYF
TGCGCCAGCAGCCAAGTGCCCAGGGGATACGAGCAGTACTTC
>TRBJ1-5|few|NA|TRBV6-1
CASSPPAGPSNQPQHF
TGTGCCAGCAGTCCCCCGGCGGGTCCTAGCAATCAGCCCCAGCATTTT
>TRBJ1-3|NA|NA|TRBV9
CASSVGWGRGNTTYF
NA
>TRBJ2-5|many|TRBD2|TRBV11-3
CASSLSGRVETQYF
TGTGCCAGCAGCTTAAGCGGGAGGGTAGAGACCCAGTACTTC
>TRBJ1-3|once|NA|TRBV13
CASSSRLAEHRGAVGNTIYF
TGTGCCAGCAGCTCCAGACTAGCCGAACACCGGGGAGCTGTTGGAAACACCATATATTTT
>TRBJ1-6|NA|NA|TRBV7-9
CAGRQNNPPLHF
TGTGCCGGCAGACAGAATAATCCACCCCTCCACTTT
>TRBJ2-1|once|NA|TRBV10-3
CVICSARPGGEQFF
NA
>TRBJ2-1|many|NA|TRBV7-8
CASSPDYSRNEQFF
TGTGCCAGCAGCCCTGACTACTCGAGGAATGAGCAGTTCTTC
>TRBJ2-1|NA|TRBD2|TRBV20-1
CSARIGTSGSNEQFF
TGCAGTGCTAGAATTGGGACTAGCGGGAGTAATGAGCAGTTCTTC
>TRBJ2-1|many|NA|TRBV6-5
CASSVPGLARQFF
TGTGCCAGCAGTGTACCGGGTCTCGCGAGACAGTTCTTC
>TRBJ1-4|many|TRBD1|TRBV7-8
CASSTGGFEKLFF
TGTGCCAGCAGCACAGGGGGCTTTGAAAAACTGTTTTTT
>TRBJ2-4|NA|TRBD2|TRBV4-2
CASSQGGRGELAKNIQYF
TGTGCCAGCAGCCAAGGGGGGAGGGGCGAGTTGGCCAAAAACATTCAGTACTTC
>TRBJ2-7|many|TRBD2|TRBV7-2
CASSLDGGSVYEQYF
TGTGCCAGCAGCTTAGATGGCGGGAGCGTCTACGAGCAGTACTTC
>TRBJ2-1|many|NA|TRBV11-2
CASRKGESSYNEQFF
TGTGCCAGCAGAAAAGGAGAAAGCTCCTACAATGAGCAGTTCTTC
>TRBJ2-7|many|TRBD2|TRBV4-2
CASSQGPSGGFSSYEQYF
TGTGCCAGCAGCCAAGGGCCTAGCGGAGGATTCAGCTCCTACGAGCAGTACTTC
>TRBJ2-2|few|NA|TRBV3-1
CASSQSTMAAGELFF
TGTGCCAGCAGCCAGTCAACCATGGCGGCCGGGGAGCTGTTTTTT